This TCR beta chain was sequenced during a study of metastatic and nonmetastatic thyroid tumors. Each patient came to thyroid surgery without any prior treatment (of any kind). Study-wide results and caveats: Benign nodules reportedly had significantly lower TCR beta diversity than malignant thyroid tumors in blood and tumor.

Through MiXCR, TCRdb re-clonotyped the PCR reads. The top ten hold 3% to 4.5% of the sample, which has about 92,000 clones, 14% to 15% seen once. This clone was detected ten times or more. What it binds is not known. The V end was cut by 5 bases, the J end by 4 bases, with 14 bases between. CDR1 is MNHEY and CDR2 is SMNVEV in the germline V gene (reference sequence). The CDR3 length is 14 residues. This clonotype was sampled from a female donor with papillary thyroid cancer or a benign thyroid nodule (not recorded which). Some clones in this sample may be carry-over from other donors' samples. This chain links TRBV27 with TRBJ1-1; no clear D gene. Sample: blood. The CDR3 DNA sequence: TGTGCCAGCAGTCCGGTCGGGGATCCCACTGAAGCTTTCTTT. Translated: CASSPVGDPTEAFF.